The next 30 T cell receptor beta chains were all read from a single sample in a study of T cell responses to AZD1222 COVID-19 vaccine. TCRdb keeps only in-frame clones here, not all; method: immunoSEQ multiplex PCR. The sample has tens of thousands of clones; around 90% are singletons. Source: peripheral blood, taken on day 0 of AZD1222 vaccination. The receptors shown here come from an adult in good health.

The CDR3 loop is CASSGHSEGQPQHF. The CDR3 DNA reads as TGTGCCAGTAGCGGACATTCTGAAGGGCAGCCCCAGCATTTT. The V and J genes are TRBV19 and TRBJ1-5, with a tentative D call TRBD1 (5 bases). The germline CDR1 and CDR2 sequences are LNHDA and SQIVND (reference sequence). The V end lost 6 bases, the J end lost 7 bases, and 16 bases lay between the germline ends. This CDR3 is 14 amino acids long.

V and J are TRBV5-1 and TRBJ1-1; D remains ambiguous. With 4 bases removed from V and 7 bases from J, the gap between germline ends came to 17 bases. The CDR3 is made up of 14 amino acids. The germline CDR1 and CDR2 sequences are SGHRS and YFSETQ. Here the CDR3 reads CASSLLVYGDEAFF. The CDR3 DNA reads as TGCGCCAGCAGCCTGTTGGTGTATGGGGATGAAGCTTTCTTT.

The chain recombines TRBV9 with TRBJ2-1; TRBD2 matches at 7 bases. V dropped 3 bases and J dropped 5; count of bases not matched to a gene: 11. Germline loops: CDR1 SGDLS, CDR2 YYNGEE. The CDR3 has 16 amino acids. CDR3 residues: CASSAGGGYYDNEQFF. The DNA for the CDR3 is TGTGCCAGCAGCGCGGGGGGAGGGTATTACGACAATGAGCAGTTCTTC.

CDR3 bases: TGTGCCAGCAGCTCGACTAGCGGGAGGTACAACAATGAGCAGTTCTTC. Protein sequence: CASSSTSGRYNNEQFF. The J gene is TRBJ2-1, the V gene TRBV7-9, with 13 nucleotides matching TRBD2. This CDR3 is 16 amino acids long. Losses at the gene ends were 4 bases for V and 5 bases for J; bases not matched to a gene: 5. Germline values: CDR1 SEHNR, CDR2 FQNEAQ (reference sequence). Full variable domain (rest looked up from reference TRBV7-9 and TRBJ2-1): DTGVSQNPRHKITKRGQNVTFRCDPISEHNRLYWYRQTLGQGPEFLTYFQNEAQLEKSRLLSDRFSAERPKGSFSTLEIQRTEQGDSAMYLCASSSTSGRYNNEQFFGPGTRLTVL.

This chain links TRBV11-2 with TRBJ1-6; 8 nucleotides match TRBD1. CDR1 SGHAT and CDR2 FQNNGV come from the germline V gene. V lost 6 bases, J lost 7 bases, and 20 bases stayed unmatched. This CDR3 is built from 19 residues. CDR3 protein: CASSLRGPGQVFVNSPLHF. Written as DNA, the CDR3 is TGTGCCAGCAGTCTCCGGGGGCCGGGACAGGTATTCGTAAATTCACCCCTCCACTTT.

J is TRBJ2-1 and V is TRBV27; D gene uncertain. V lost 2 bases and J 2 bases, leaving 16 bases between the germline ends. CDR3 length: 17 amino acids. CDR1 and CDR2 from the germline V gene are MNHEY and SMNVEV (reference sequence). The CDR3 protein is CASSLPPRPGTYNEQFF. The CDR3 nucleotides are TGTGCCAGCAGTTTACCCCCTAGACCTGGTACCTACAATGAGCAGTTCTTC.

The chain's CDR3 is CASSSSSAGEAFF. The CDR3 DNA reads TGTGCCAGCAGCTCCTCCTCGGCAGGCGAAGCTTTCTTT. The gene calls are TRBV11-2 and TRBJ1-1; D unresolved. The CDR3 spans 13 residues. V lost 4 bases and J 8 bases, leaving 14 bases between the germline ends. From germline, CDR1 is SGHAT and CDR2 FQNNGV.

The chain links TRBV5-1 to TRBJ2-3; D is ambiguous. The CDR3 is 14 residues long. CDR1 is SGHRS and CDR2 is YFSETQ in the germline V gene. Deletions cut 0 bases from V and 2 bases from J, with 7 bases between. The CDR3 loop is CASSLESDTDTQYF. The CDR3 nucleotides are TGCGCCAGCAGCTTGGAATCTGACACAGATACGCAGTATTTT.

The rearrangement uses TRBV2 and TRBJ2-1, with D possibly being TRBD2 (6 bases). V shed 8 bases and J shed 9 bases, with 8 bases lying between them. This CDR3 is 10 amino acids long. Germline loops: CDR1 SNHLY, CDR2 FYNNEI. The CDR3 here is CASGGIEQFF. The DNA for the CDR3 is TGTGCCAGCGGGGGGATTGAGCAGTTCTTC.

The CDR3 protein is CAIKGSPSNTGELFF. CDR3 coding DNA: TGTGCCATCAAAGGTTCCCCTTCAAACACCGGGGAGCTGTTTTTT. The chain couples TRBV10-3 to TRBJ2-2; D gene uncertain. The V end was cut by 7 bases, the J end by 2 bases, with 14 bases between. CDR3 size: 15 residues. Germline loops: CDR1 ENHRY, CDR2 SYGVKD.

The chain carries TRBV27 and TRBJ2-2; 11 nucleotides agree with TRBD1. V trimming: 6 bases; J trimming: 4 bases; junction bases outside the gene matches: 7. Germline CDR1 MNHEY, CDR2 SMNVEV (reference sequence). The CDR3 spans 16 residues. This chain's CDR3 is CASRPRDRGSTGELFF. CDR3 bases: TGTGCCAGCAGACCCCGGGACAGGGGGAGCACCGGGGAGCTGTTTTTT.

J is TRBJ1-3 and V is TRBV28; tentative D call: TRBD1 (5 bases). Germline CDR1 reads MDHEN; CDR2 reads SYDVKM. The CDR3 spans 16 residues. Trimming left V 6 bases short and J 0 bases short, with 15 bases between. The CDR3 protein is CASSRGGASSGNTIYF. The CDR3 DNA sequence: TGTGCCAGCAGCCGGGGCGGGGCGAGCTCTGGAAACACCATATATTTT.

The rearrangement links TRBV11-2 to TRBJ1-1, with a weak D call TRBD1 (5 bases). Trimming pared 3 bases from V and 5 bases from J, leaving 16 bases between. Germline CDR1 reads SGHAT; CDR2 reads FQNNGV. The CDR3 has 15 residues. CDR3 sequence (DNA): TGTGCCAGCAGCTTCGGAAACAGGCGCAATACTGAAGCTTTCTTT. It specifies CASSFGNRRNTEAFF. Filled out from reference TRBV11-2 and TRBJ1-1, the complete variable domain reads EAGVAQSPRYKIIEKRQSVAFWCNPISGHATLYWYQQILGQGPKLLIQFQNNGVVDDSQLPKDRFSAERLKGVDSTLKIQPAKLEDSAVYLCASSFGNRRNTEAFFGQGTRLTVV.

The chain couples TRBV11-2 to TRBJ1-5; no definite D call. Germline V gene sequence: CDR1 SGHAT, CDR2 FQNNGV. The CDR3 has 13 residues. V lost 1 base, J lost 5 bases, and 6 bases lay in between. The CDR3 coding sequence is TGTGCCAGCAGCTTAGGGCTTGATCAGCCCCAGCATTTT. It codes for CASSLGLDQPQHF.

This chain connects TRBV14 to TRBJ1-2; TRBD1 aligns across 12 bases. CDR1 is SGHDN and CDR2 is FVKESK in the germline V gene. This CDR3 contains 15 residues. V lost 1 base and J lost 6; bases outside the gene matches: 3. CDR3 amino acids: CASSQAGTGGHGYTF. The CDR3 bases are TGTGCCAGCAGCCAAGCCGGGACAGGGGGCCATGGCTACACCTTC.

This chain joins TRBV10-2 and TRBJ1-1; D might be TRBD1 (5 bases). This CDR3 contains 14 residues. The germline V gene encodes CDR1 WSHSY and CDR2 SAAADI. The V end was cut by 7 bases, the J end by 5 bases, with 17 bases between. The DNA of the CDR3 is TGCGCCAGCAAAAGGGACCTCTGGGGAACTGAAGCTTTCTTT. Its protein is CASKRDLWGTEAFF.

The chain recombines TRBV19 with TRBJ2-6; D tentatively fits TRBD1 or TRBD2 (5 bases each). Germline V lookup: CDR1 LNHDA, CDR2 SQIVND (reference sequence). V gave up 3 bases and J gave up 4 bases, with 10 bases separating them. This CDR3 has 15 amino acids. The DNA of the CDR3 is TGTGCCAGTAGTATTAGGGGAGTCGGGGCCAACGTCCTGACTTTC. Its translation: CASSIRGVGANVLTF.

CDR3 bases: TGTGCCAGCAGCTTATCCGGAGCCTACGAGCAGTACTTC. Protein sequence: CASSLSGAYEQYF. The chain is built from TRBV7-8 and TRBJ2-7; D is undetermined. The germline CDR1 and CDR2 sequences are SGHVS and FQNEAQ. The V end lost 2 bases, the J end lost 2 bases, and 7 bases lay between the germline ends. The CDR3 contains 13 residues.

V is TRBV10-1 and J is TRBJ1-1; 9 bases match TRBD1. The CDR3 length is 12 residues. Germline-derived CDR1 and CDR2 are WNHNN and SYGVQD (reference sequence). V dropped 5 bases and J dropped 7; count of bases not matched to a gene: 2. This CDR3 is CASSTGGGEAFF. The CDR3 region has the DNA TGCGCCAGCAGTACAGGGGGCGGTGAAGCTTTCTTT.

The V and J genes are TRBV19 and TRBJ2-7; the match to TRBD1 covers 9 bases. J was trimmed by 6 bases and V by 3 bases; bases with no gene match: 9. There are 15 residues in the CDR3. The germline V gene has CDR1 LNHDA and CDR2 SQIVND (reference sequence). CDR3 DNA: TGTGCCAGTAGTATTCTCCTGGGACAGGGCCCCGAGCAGTACTTC. As protein: CASSILLGQGPEQYF.

The rearrangement links TRBV28 to TRBJ2-2; 7 positions agree with TRBD1. The CDR3 contains 15 residues. V was clipped by 6 bases and J by 4 bases; unmatched bases: 8. Germline V gene sequence: CDR1 MDHEN, CDR2 SYDVKM. The CDR3 bases are TGTGCCAGCAGCCATAAGGGGGCAGGCACCGGGGAGCTGTTTTTT. Its translation: CASSHKGAGTGELFF. Full variable domain (rest looked up from reference TRBV28 and TRBJ2-2): DVKVTQSSRYLVKRTGEKVFLECVQDMDHENMFWYRQDPGLGLRLIYFSYDVKMKEKGDIPEGYSVSREKKERFSLILESASTNQTSMYLCASSHKGAGTGELFFGEGSRLTVL.

V gene TRBV5-1 combines with J gene TRBJ2-7; TRBD2 matches 16 bases. J was trimmed by 3 bases and V by 4 bases; bases with no gene match: 4. The CDR3 loop spans 16 amino acids. Per germline, CDR1 SGHRS and CDR2 YFSETQ. For the CDR3, the DNA is TGCGCCAGCAGCCCGGGACTAGCGGGAGGGCTCTACGAGCAGTACTTC. Amino acid sequence: CASSPGLAGGLYEQYF.

V is TRBV15 and J is TRBJ2-7; 10 bases fit TRBD1. The J segment lost 2 bases and the V segment lost 1 base, leaving 2 bases of the junction unmatched. The CDR3 is 15 residues long. Germline loops: CDR1 LNHNV, CDR2 YYDKDF (reference sequence). Here the CDR3 reads CATSRGQGATYEQYF. Written as DNA, the CDR3 is TGTGCCACCAGCAGAGGACAGGGGGCTACCTACGAGCAGTACTTC.

The V and J genes are TRBV7-9 and TRBJ2-5; 9 nucleotides match TRBD1. CDR3 size: 16 residues. After removal of 6 bases from V and 0 bases from J, the junction contained 8 bases not matched to a gene. Germline assignment: CDR1 SEHNR and CDR2 FQNEAQ (reference sequence). The CDR3 sequence is CASRSTGTGNQETQYF. Written as DNA, the CDR3 is TGTGCCAGCAGAAGCACCGGGACAGGGAACCAAGAGACCCAGTACTTC.

CDR3 DNA: TGCGCCAGCAGACGGGATTTAGCGGGGGAGCAGTTCTTC. Translating gives CASRRDLAGEQFF. This chain uses TRBV5-1 with TRBJ2-1, with 8 positions matching TRBD2. Germline V gene lookup returns CDR1 SGHRS and CDR2 YFSETQ. The CDR3 spans 13 residues. With 5 bases clipped from V and 10 bases from J, the junction kept 8 bases outside the gene matches.

The chain combines TRBV30 with TRBJ2-7; TRBD1 is a possible D gene (5 bases). Germline V CDR1 and CDR2: GTSNPN, SVGIG (reference sequence). V lost 3 bases and J lost 3, with 15 bases in between. There are 14 residues in the CDR3. In DNA, the CDR3 is TGTGCCTGGAGCCCCGGGCAGGGCCTCTACGAGCAGTACTTC. It translates to CAWSPGQGLYEQYF.

V is TRBV19 and J is TRBJ2-7; the match to TRBD1 covers 8 bases. Germline V gene data show CDR1 as LNHDA and CDR2 as SQIVND (reference sequence). This CDR3 has 15 residues. V gave up 1 base and J gave up 0 bases; unmatched junction bases: 2. The CDR3 nucleotides are TGTGCCAGTAGTATAGGTCAGGGGGCCTCCTACGAGCAGTACTTC. Protein sequence: CASSIGQGASYEQYF.

The J gene is TRBJ1-1, the V gene TRBV7-9; the D is unclear. Germline V gene data show CDR1 as SEHNR and CDR2 as FQNEAQ (reference sequence). The CDR3 totals 10 residues. With 2 bases removed from V and 8 bases from J, the gap between germline ends came to 3 bases. The chain's CDR3 is CASSLIEAFF. The CDR3 DNA reads as TGTGCCAGCAGCTTAATAGAAGCTTTCTTT.

The chain couples TRBV27 to TRBJ1-5; TRBD1 might be the D (5 bases). The germline V and J ends were trimmed by 3 bases and 0 bases, with 18 bases remaining between them. Germline V CDR1 and CDR2: MNHEY, SMNVEV (reference sequence). This CDR3 comprises 18 residues. The CDR3 sequence is CASSFRAPKLYSNQPQHF. The CDR3 nucleotides read TGTGCCAGCAGTTTCAGGGCACCAAAACTGTATAGCAATCAGCCCCAGCATTTT.

The gene calls are TRBV15 and TRBJ2-6, with no clear D. Germline CDR1 and CDR2: LNHNV and YYDKDF (reference sequence). This CDR3 is 15 amino acids long. Trimming took off 3 bases at V and 4 bases at J, with 10 bases between the two ends. The CDR3: CATSSRSGGANVLTF. For the CDR3, the DNA is TGTGCCACCAGCAGCAGGTCGGGCGGGGCCAACGTCCTGACTTTC.